This entry concerns a single T cell receptor beta chain. Its antigen is unidentified. The data were obtained in a study of cytomegalovirus exposure and HLA in healthy donors. The PCR ran on 60 Vbeta and 13 Jbeta primers. The protocol was immunoSEQ multiplex PCR, while the TCRdb copy is restricted to in-frame clones and leaves out a portion. Of about 110,000 clones listed, approximately 70% are singletons. Regarding the study as a whole: CMV serostatus was the sole immune exposure information available. With further analysis later on, most CMV-associated TCR beta chains appeared HLA-restricted.

This CDR3 is 17 amino acids long. Trimming at V came to 7 bases and at J to 4 bases, leaving 17 bases not matched to a gene. Germline CDR1 is LNHDA and CDR2 is SQIVND (reference sequence). This sequence joins TRBV19 and TRBJ1-1; 8 nucleotides align to TRBD1. Sequencing was carried out using PBMCs. This receptor was obtained from a man aged 25-40 years in good health and CMV-seropositive. CDR3 in amino acids: CASTPGGNAVVGTEAFF. The CDR3 DNA reads TGTGCCAGTACCCCAGGGGGCAACGCGGTTGTCGGCACTGAAGCTTTCTTT.